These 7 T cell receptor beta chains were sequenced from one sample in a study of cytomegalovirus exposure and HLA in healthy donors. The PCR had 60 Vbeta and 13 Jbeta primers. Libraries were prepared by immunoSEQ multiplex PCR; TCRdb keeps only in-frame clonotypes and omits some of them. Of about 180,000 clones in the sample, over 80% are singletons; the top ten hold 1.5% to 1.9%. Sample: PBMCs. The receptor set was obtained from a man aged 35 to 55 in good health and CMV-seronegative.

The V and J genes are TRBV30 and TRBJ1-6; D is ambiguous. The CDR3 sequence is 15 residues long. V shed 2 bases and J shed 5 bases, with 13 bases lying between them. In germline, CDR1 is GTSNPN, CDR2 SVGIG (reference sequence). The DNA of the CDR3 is TGTGCCTGGAGTAACCGGGGTATAGATAATTCACCCCTCCACTTT. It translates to CAWSNRGIDNSPLHF. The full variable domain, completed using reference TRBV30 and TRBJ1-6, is SQTIHQWPATLVQPVGSPLSLECTVEGTSNPNLYWYRQAAGRGLQLLFYSVGIGQISSEVPQNLSASRPQDRQFILSSKKLLLSDSGFYLCAWSNRGIDNSPLHFGNGTRLTVT.

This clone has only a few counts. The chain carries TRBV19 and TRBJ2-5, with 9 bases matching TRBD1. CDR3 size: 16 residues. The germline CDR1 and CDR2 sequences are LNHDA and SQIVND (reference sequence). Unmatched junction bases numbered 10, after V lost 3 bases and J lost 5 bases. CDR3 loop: CASSISLQGAGETQYF. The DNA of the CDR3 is TGTGCCAGTAGTATCTCTCTACAGGGGGCTGGGGAGACCCAGTACTTC.

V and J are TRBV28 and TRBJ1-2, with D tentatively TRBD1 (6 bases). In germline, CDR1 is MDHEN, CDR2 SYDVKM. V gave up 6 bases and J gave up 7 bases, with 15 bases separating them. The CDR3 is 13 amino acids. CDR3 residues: CASRARGRSGYTF. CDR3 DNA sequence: TGTGCCAGCAGGGCCAGGGGAAGGAGTGGCTACACCTTC.

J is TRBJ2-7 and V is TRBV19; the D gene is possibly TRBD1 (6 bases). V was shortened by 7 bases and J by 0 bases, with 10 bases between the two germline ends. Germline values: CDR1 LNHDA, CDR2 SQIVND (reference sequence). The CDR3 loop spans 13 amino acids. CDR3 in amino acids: CASKDRSSYEQYF. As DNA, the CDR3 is TGTGCCAGTAAAGACAGGAGCTCCTACGAGCAGTACTTC.

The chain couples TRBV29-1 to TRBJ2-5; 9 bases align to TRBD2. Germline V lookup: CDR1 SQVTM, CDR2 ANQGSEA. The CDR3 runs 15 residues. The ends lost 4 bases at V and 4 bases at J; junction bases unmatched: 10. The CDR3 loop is CSVAGLARGGETQYF. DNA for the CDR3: TGCAGCGTTGCTGGACTAGCGCGGGGGGGAGAGACCCAGTACTTC.

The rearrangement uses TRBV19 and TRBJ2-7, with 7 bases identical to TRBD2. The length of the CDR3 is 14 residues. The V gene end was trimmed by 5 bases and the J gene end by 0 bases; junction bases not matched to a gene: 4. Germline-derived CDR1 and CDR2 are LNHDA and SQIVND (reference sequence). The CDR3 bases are TGTGCCAGTAGTGTAGCTAGCGGCTCCTACGAGCAGTACTTC. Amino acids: CASSVASGSYEQYF.

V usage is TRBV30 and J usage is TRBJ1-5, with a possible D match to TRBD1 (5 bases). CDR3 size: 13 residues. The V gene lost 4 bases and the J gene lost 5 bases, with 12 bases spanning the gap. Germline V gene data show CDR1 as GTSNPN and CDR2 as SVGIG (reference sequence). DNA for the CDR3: TGTGCCTGGACGCATGGGGGGGATCAGCCCCAGCATTTT. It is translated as CAWTHGGDQPQHF.